The sequence of this TCR beta chain was determined in a study of shared clonotypes between healthy human individuals (dated by TCRdb to the early 2020s). With regard to the full study: Three men and a couple of women, aged 18 to 49 years, made up the cohort. Per donor, three plates each were used for CD4 naive and CD4 memory, two for CD8 naive, and one for CD8 memory. The study deeply sequenced blood TCR repertoires of five healthy adults to estimate repertoire size and the extent of clonotype sharing between individuals. To increase sequencing depth and limit assay-specific biases, different laboratories used diverse techniques to prepare libraries and sequence TCR repertoires. Each donor's leukapheresis produced roughly between about 0.8 and 8.9 billion PBMCs. Study-level results and caveats: Because the study included only a small number of donors, the genetic and exposure-history diversity represented was limited. Based on pairwise subsampling, the degree of clonotype sharing among donors was expected to be affected by sequencing depth. Incomplete sequencing was indicated by rarefaction of sorted-subset datasets, despite the large sequencing depth. Higher generation probabilities were observed for clonotypes shared by all four sorted-subset donors than for non-shared clonotypes. Sampling was limited to blood, and TCR repertoires in tissue likely differ from TCR repertoires in blood. When a handful of donors were compared, the shared fraction of clonotypes was 5% to 6.5% for naive CD4, more than 3% for naive CD8, about 2.5% for memory CD4, and 0.4% for memory CD8. Estimated clonotype richness was generally larger for naive than for memory subsets.

Using the deep immunoSEQ assay, multiplex PCR amplified TCR CDR3 regions from genomic DNA. For each cell subset, the extracted genomic DNA was distributed evenly across all wells of several immunoSEQ 96-well plates, and each plate served as one replicate. Each replicate PCR for sorted subsets received around 200 ng genomic DNA, equal to roughly 30,000 T cell genomes. Purified libraries were quantified with a Qubit 3.0 fluorometer, sized on a Bioanalyzer 2100, and re-quantified with the KAPA Library Quantification kit. Each immunoSEQ 96-well plate was sequenced on its own single-read 150-cycle Illumina NextSeq 550 flow cell. The authors' pipeline ran thus. Because only junctional sequences without quality scores were contained in the immunoSEQ output, filtering matching that applied to full-length reads could not be performed. Sequences were annotated with PyIR, a Python wrapper for IgBLAST v1.9, using IMGT germline references to assign V/J genes and CDR3. Reads were filtered out if the reads had weak V/J assignments (E-value above 1e-6), no CDR3, stop codons, out-of-frame junctions, or ambiguous translated residues. V3J clonotypes were defined as sequences sharing the same inferred V gene, J gene, and CDR3 amino acid sequence. To compute the percentage overlap between repertoires, the number of shared unique clonotypes was divided by the size of the smaller repertoire. Repertoire richness was assessed with RTK rarefaction, the Chao1 estimator, and Recon v2.1 estimates of unobserved clonotypes. Generation probabilities for all TCRbeta clonotypes obtained by the gDNA method from a handful of donors were computed using OLGA. TCRdb holds this immuneACCESS table with in-frame rearrangements only. Some clones are missing; in checked studies, unresolved V genes explain under half, and the rest has no known cause. V, J and clone size were drawn from that table, and D and trimming were deduced from the DNA. The sample profile shows about 2.4 million clones; roughly 93% of them were found once. Approximately 0.35% of the sample goes to the ten largest clones.

The donors were healthy, HIV-negative adults who had no recently reported acute infections or vaccinations. Every donor was a Caucasian adult living in Nashville, Tennessee, USA. CD4+ T cells were enriched by magnetic negative selection, after which naive cells were positively selected on CD45RA and the negative fraction was taken as the memory subset. Blood was obtained by leukapheresis, after which PBMCs were separated by Ficoll-Histopaque density gradient centrifugation and cryopreserved in liquid nitrogen vapor phase. Analytical flow cytometry was used to check the purity and quantity of every magnetically sorted T cell population. Each sorted fraction had its genomic DNA isolated and then quantified by UV absorbance on a Nanodrop 2000c. About this clone itself: No antigen is known for it. Base quality data are lacking; no much larger clone is found one base away.

Relative to germline, V is missing 0 bases and J is missing 4 bases, with 6 bases of the junction outside any gene match. The CDR3 starts with the cysteine, ends with the phenylalanine, and has 16 residues. The entry retains the CDR3 DNA only, 48 bases that are in frame from base 1. Looking up the germline V gene yields CDR1 SGHRS and CDR2 YFSETQ. The rearranged segments are TRBV5-1 and TRBJ1-4, with 7 central nucleotides matching TRBD1. This TCR came from a man younger than 35 in good health. Some clones in this sample may be carry-over from other donors' samples. The sequenced sample was naive CD4+ T cells from PBMCs. The cell subset or site label corresponds to: CD45RA+ positively selected. The DNA sequence reads TGCGCCAGCAGCTTGGGGGGGAGACAGGGTAATGAAAAACTGTTTTTT. Its protein product is CASSLGGRQGNEKLFF. Extended through the reference TRBV5-1 and TRBJ1-4 proteins, this CDR3 yields the full variable domain: KAGVTQTPRYLIKTRGQQVTLSCSPISGHRSVSWYQQTPGQGLQFLFEYFSETQRNKGNFPGRFSGRQFSNSRSEMNVSTLELGDSALYLCASSLGGRQGNEKLFFGSGTQLSVL.